This T cell receptor beta chain comes out of a study of CD8+ T cells in alopecia areata. Across the whole study: The study gave tofacitinib for 6 to 18 months, then 6 months off drug.

In this sample, this clone turned up a few times. Its antigen is unknown. RNA extraction was followed by reverse transcription into cDNA, which acted as the sequencing template. Assay used: immunoSEQ multiplex PCR; TCRdb lists only in-frame clones, some missing. The sample comprises about 210,000 clones, about 50% of which are singletons, and approximately 1.4% rests with the top ten. CDR1 and CDR2 (germline): MNHEY, SVGAGI. The CDR3 is made up of 12 amino acids. Trimming cost V 5 bases and J 2 bases, with 6 bases left between them. Overall study results and limits: Among the top 100, expanded CD8+ clones, as well as scalp clonality, were significantly decreased by tofacitinib.

As to treatment: oral pan-JAK inhibitor, 5-10 mg twice daily. This chain links TRBV6-5 with TRBJ2-5; D is ambiguous. The source is a human donor with alopecia areata. This sample comprised CD4+ T cells sorted from blood, obtained at week 4, from a patient treated with tofacitinib. The CDR3 loop reads CASSAIQETQYF. Written as DNA, the CDR3 is TGTGCCAGCAGTGCCATACAAGAGACCCAGTACTTC.